This T cell receptor (beta chain) was sequenced for a study of blood T cells in healthy people across ages. Study at large: With template switching, about one barcoded beta molecule was captured per two T cells.

This CDR3 has 14 amino acids. The germline CDR1 and CDR2 sequences are SGHTA and FQGNSA. V was clipped by 5 bases and J by 5 bases, with 15 bases between them. Combining a sample-barcoded 5' primer with a J-beta primer mix, a second PCR ran for about 7 to 12 cycles. Each CDR3 protein is one row after TCRdb ran MiXCR on the 5' RACE reads. The sample shows about 1.8 million distinct CDR3 sequences, about 50% of them seen only once. Isolation yielded PBMCs, at least 7 million per sample, in every case. This TCR derives from a middle-aged woman in good health. The specimen was blood. This sequence joins TRBV7-2 and TRBJ1-1, with D hard to call. The CDR3 is CASSIGSRRTEAFF. The CDR3 coding sequence is TGTGCCAGCAGCATCGGGTCTCGAAGGACTGAAGCTTTCTTT.